This T cell receptor (beta chain) is from a study of T cells after yellow fever vaccination. Whole-study findings and limits: Shared CD4/CD8 clonotypes were a small share, likely from convergent recombination. Weaker, the secondary response peaked sooner, at day 5 versus 15.

MiXCR was run by TCRdb on the 5' RACE reads, yielding one entry per CDR3 protein. The sample carries roughly 150,000 distinct CDR3 sequences, approximately 6.6% recorded once. The CDR3 consists of 16 residues. V dropped 4 bases and J dropped 4; count of bases not matched to a gene: 11. Looked up from germline, CDR1 is LGHDT and CDR2 is YNNKEL (reference sequence). This clonotype occurred many times. Its antigen is as yet unknown. The sequences come from CD4+ T cells sorted from PBMCs, collected 10 days after the yellow fever booster vaccination. The receptor was derived from a young man who received the YFV17D yellow fever vaccine. The genes are TRBV3-1 and TRBJ2-3, with TRBD1 matching over 7 bases. CDR3 bases: TGTGCCAGCAGCCCTATGCGACAGGGACGGGCAGATACGCAGTATTTT. This encodes CASSPMRQGRADTQYF.